A selection of T cell receptor beta chains follows, all from one sample in a study of cytomegalovirus exposure and HLA in healthy donors. The assay was immunoSEQ multiplex PCR, and TCRdb's table has in-frame clones only and misses some. The top ten hold approximately 5% of the sample, which has some 110,000 clones, roughly 77% seen once. The sequenced sample was PBMCs. Receptors were obtained from a man aged 50-59 years in good health and CMV-seropositive. The CDR3 runs from the conserved cysteine through the conserved F or W. Fields, in order: D gene, J gene, V gene, CDR3 length, clone size, CDR3 DNA, CDR3 protein. A D gene is named only where the DNA matches it firmly. Some rows mark clone size as missing; the rest say once, few, many or name a class of expanded clone.

TRBD2 TRBJ2-3 TRBV11-2 16 - TGTGCCAGCAGCTTAAAGGCGGGAGGGCTCGGCGATACGCAGTATTTT CASSLKAGGLGDTQYF
- TRBJ1-6 TRBV6-1 14 - TGTGCCAGCAGAGAACAGGGTACAGATTCACCCCTCCACTTT CASREQGTDSPLHF
- TRBJ2-5 TRBV7-9 18 - TGTGCCAGCAGCTTAGGGGAAGGGCCAGGGGCCTTCCGGGAGACCCAGTACTTC CASSLGEGPGAFRETQYF
- TRBJ1-2 TRBV7-9 12 - TGTGCCAGCAGCCCGCTACCTTATGGCTACACCTTC CASSPLPYGYTF
- TRBJ2-5 TRBV30 12 - TGTGCCTGGCGTTCTAGTACAGAGACCCAGTACTTC CAWRSSTETQYF
TRBD2 TRBJ2-3 TRBV4-3 16 - TGCGCCAGCAGCCAAGATAGCGGGAGGAGCACAGATACGCAGTATTTT CASSQDSGRSTDTQYF
- TRBJ2-2 TRBV7-2 12 - TGTGCCAGCAGCCGATACGGCGGGGAGCTGTTTTTT CASSRYGGELFF
TRBD2 TRBJ2-7 TRBV10-1 13 - TGCGCCAGCAGTGCCGGGACTAGCGGGTGGCAGTACTTC CASSAGTSGWQYF
TRBD1 TRBJ1-1 TRBV9 16 - TGTGCCAGCAGCGTGGATAACGGACAGGGGAACACTGAAGCTTTCTTT CASSVDNGQGNTEAFF
- TRBJ1-1 TRBV7-2 15 - TGTGCCAGCAGCCTCGGGGGGCTATTGAACACTGAAGCTTTCTTT CASSLGGLLNTEAFF
TRBD1 TRBJ1-5 TRBV6-1 16 - TGTGCCAGCAGTGAAACCCGACAGGGTTGGGGTCAGCCCCAGCATTTT CASSETRQGWGQPQHF
- TRBJ1-4 TRBV5-8 13 once TGTGCCAGCAGAAGACAGTATAATGAAAAACTGTTTTTT CASRRQYNEKLFF
- TRBJ1-1 TRBV19 14 - TGTGCCAGTAGTCTACCTATGAGGAACACTGAAGCTTTCTTT CASSLPMRNTEAFF
- TRBJ1-1 TRBV5-1 15 - TGCGCCAGCAGCTTGGTTGGGACTTTAAACACTGAAGCTTTCTTT CASSLVGTLNTEAFF
- TRBJ1-1 TRBV5-1 15 few TGCGCCAGCAGCTTATACAGGGATTTGAACACTGAAGCTTTCTTT CASSLYRDLNTEAFF
- TRBJ2-7 TRBV9 15 - TGTGCCAGCAGCGGCGGGGGACAGGATTTATACGAGCAGTACTTC CASSGGGQDLYEQYF
TRBD2 TRBJ2-5 TRBV4-1 16 - TGCGCCAGCAGCCAGTGGGCTAGCGGCCACCAAGAGACCCAGTACTTC CASSQWASGHQETQYF
- TRBJ1-1 TRBV5-1 14 - TGCGCCAGCAGCTTTGGGGGGACGAACACTGAAGCTTTCTTT CASSFGGTNTEAFF
TRBD1 TRBJ1-6 TRBV6-6 16 - TGTGCCAGCAGTTACGCGGGACAGGGATCTCGGTCACCCCTCCACTTT CASSYAGQGSRSPLHF
- TRBJ1-1 TRBV11-2 13 - TGTGCCAGCAGCACCCAACAGAACACTGAAGCTTTCTTT CASSTQQNTEAFF
- TRBJ2-1 TRBV7-9 14 - TGTGCCAGCAGCCCTCAATTTAGCGACCGAGGGCAGTTCTTC CASSPQFSDRGQFF
TRBD1 TRBJ1-2 TRBV5-5 16 - TGTGCCAGCAGCCGGGACGGGACAGCGGGCTTCTATGGCTACACCTTC CASSRDGTAGFYGYTF
TRBD2 TRBJ2-1 TRBV5-1 16 - TGCGCCAGCAGCTCCTTCGGCGGGGGCTCCTACAATGAGCAGTTCTTC CASSSFGGGSYNEQFF
TRBD1 TRBJ1-2 TRBV18 14 - TGTGCCAGCTCACCGAAGGGACAGGTCTATGGCTACACCTTC CASSPKGQVYGYTF
- TRBJ2-2 TRBV5-1 14 - TGCGCCAGCAGCGCGACAGCCAACACCGGGGAGCTGTTTTTT CASSATANTGELFF
- TRBJ1-2 TRBV5-1 14 - TGCGCCAGCAGCCCAGACAGTTCTAACTATGGCTACACCTTC CASSPDSSNYGYTF
TRBD2 TRBJ2-5 TRBV18 15 - TGTGCCAGCTCACCTCTGGGAGGGGCTACAGAGACCCAGTACTTC CASSPLGGATETQYF
- TRBJ1-2 TRBV7-9 14 - TGTGCCAGCAGCCCCCAACAGGGACCCTATGGCTACACCTTC CASSPQQGPYGYTF
TRBD1 TRBJ2-1 TRBV7-2 15 once TGTGCCAGCAGCCCCGACAGGGGACGATACAATGAGCAGTTCTTC CASSPDRGRYNEQFF
- TRBJ2-1 TRBV5-1 16 - TGCGCCAGCAGCTTGGGTATTTTATCGTCCTACAATGAGCAGTTCTTC CASSLGILSSYNEQFF
- TRBJ2-7 TRBV28 13 - TGTGCCAGCAGTTTGGGCACCTCCTACGAGCAGTACTTC CASSLGTSYEQYF
- TRBJ2-7 TRBV4-1 15 - TGCGCCAGCAGCCAAGATCAGGGGAGCACCTACGAGCAGTACTTC CASSQDQGSTYEQYF
- TRBJ1-2 TRBV10-3 13 - TGTGCCATCACCGCCAACAGGGAAAATGGCTACACCTTC CAITANRENGYTF
TRBD1 TRBJ2-7 TRBV28 14 - TGTGCCAGCAGTTCGGGGACAGCGTCCTACGAGCAGTACTTC CASSSGTASYEQYF
TRBD1 TRBJ2-1 TRBV7-9 15 - TGTGCCAGCAGCCGGGTGAGGCCCCAGGGGGATGAGCAGTTCTTC CASSRVRPQGDEQFF
TRBD1 TRBJ2-7 TRBV7-2 13 - TGTGCCAGCAGCTTACGCGGACAGGACGAGCAGTACTTC CASSLRGQDEQYF
TRBD1 TRBJ1-5 TRBV5-8 15 - TGTGCCAGCAGCAGGACAGGGGTTACCAATCAGCCCCAGCATTTT CASSRTGVTNQPQHF
- TRBJ2-1 TRBV11-3 13 once TGTGCCAGCAGCTTAGGCCGGGTCAATGAGCAGTTCTTC CASSLGRVNEQFF
- TRBJ1-1 TRBV6-1 14 - TGTGCCAGCAGTGGCAGGGAAAGCTACACTGAAGCTTTCTTT CASSGRESYTEAFF
- TRBJ2-4 TRBV29-1 13 once TGCAGCGTTGAGGCACAGGGCAGAAACATTCAGTACTTC CSVEAQGRNIQYF
- TRBJ1-5 TRBV6-1 15 - TGTGCCAGCAGTCTAAAACAGGGCATCGGTCAGCCCCAGCATTTT CASSLKQGIGQPQHF
- TRBJ2-5 TRBV5-1 15 - TGCGCCAGCAGCTTGTATTCAGGGGAAGGAGAGACCCAGTACTTC CASSLYSGEGETQYF
TRBD1 TRBJ1-1 TRBV4-2 14 few TGTGCCAGCAGCCTTACAGGGGCGAAGACTGAAGCTTTCTTT CASSLTGAKTEAFF
- TRBJ1-2 TRBV29-1 12 - TGCAGCGCCCGGGGGGCTAACTATGGCTACACCTTC CSARGANYGYTF
- TRBJ1-2 TRBV6-5 13 - TGTGCCAGCAGTTCCGCCGGTAACTATGGCTACACCTTC CASSSAGNYGYTF
- TRBJ1-2 TRBV9 14 - TGTGCCAGCAGCGTGGGCAGGGAATGGTATGGCTACACCTTC CASSVGREWYGYTF
- TRBJ2-7 TRBV7-9 12 - TGTTCCAGCAGTCCTCCCGCGGCCGAGCAGTACTTC CSSSPPAAEQYF
TRBD1 TRBJ1-4 TRBV28 13 - TGTGCCAGCAGTCAACACGGACAGGGTGAACTGTTTTTT CASSQHGQGELFF
- TRBJ2-3 TRBV5-1 15 - TGCGCCAGCAGCTTGGGCGGCAAAAGCACAGATACGCAGTATTTT CASSLGGKSTDTQYF
- TRBJ1-5 TRBV19 16 - TGTGCCAGTAGTTGGATAGGAGGGGTTCTCAATCAGCCCCAGCATTTT CASSWIGGVLNQPQHF